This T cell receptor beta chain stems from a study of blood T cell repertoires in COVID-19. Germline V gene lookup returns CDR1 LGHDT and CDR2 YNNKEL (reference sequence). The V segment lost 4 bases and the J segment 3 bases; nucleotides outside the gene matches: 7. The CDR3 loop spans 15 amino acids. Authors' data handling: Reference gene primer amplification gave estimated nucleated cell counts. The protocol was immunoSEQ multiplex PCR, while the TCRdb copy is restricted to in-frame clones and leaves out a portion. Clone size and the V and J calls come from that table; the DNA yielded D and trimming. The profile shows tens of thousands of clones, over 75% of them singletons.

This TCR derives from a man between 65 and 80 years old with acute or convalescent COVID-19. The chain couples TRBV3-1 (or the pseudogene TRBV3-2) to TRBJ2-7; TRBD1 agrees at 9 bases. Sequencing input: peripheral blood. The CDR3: CASSLYGQGNYEQYF. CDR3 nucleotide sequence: TGTGCCAGCAGCCTCTACGGACAGGGGAACTACGAGCAGTACTTC.